A single sample gave rise to the 26 T cell receptor beta chains below, sequenced in a study of cytomegalovirus exposure and HLA in healthy donors. 60 Vbeta and 13 Jbeta primers were used in PCR. Here immunoSEQ multiplex PCR was the method, and the copy in TCRdb shows in-frame clones only, minus some. The sample carries 95,000 to 150,000 clones, about four fifths recorded once. The sequencing sample was made of PBMCs. The origin of the receptors is a woman in her fifties or sixties in good health and CMV-seropositive.

CDR3 DNA: TGTGCCAGCAGCCGGGGGGGCTCCCCTAACTATGGCTACACCTTC. Translated, it gives CASSRGGSPNYGYTF. The chain couples TRBV5-4 to TRBJ1-2; TRBD1 is a possible D gene (6 bases). Germline CDR1 and CDR2: SGHNT and YYREEE (reference sequence). CDR3 length: 15 residues. The V gene lost 4 bases and the J gene lost 0 bases, with 13 bases spanning the gap.

V is TRBV27 and J is TRBJ1-2; 8 bases match TRBD1. The CDR3 covers 16 residues. V lost 5 bases to trimming and J lost 2 bases; unmatched junction nucleotides: 10. CDR1 MNHEY and CDR2 SMNVEV come from the germline V gene (reference sequence). Here the CDR3 reads CASSHLSRQGNYGYTF. Written as DNA, the CDR3 is TGTGCCAGCAGTCACCTATCTAGACAGGGGAACTATGGCTACACCTTC.

This chain joins TRBV4-3 and TRBJ2-3; possibly TRBD2 for D (6 bases). Germline assignment: CDR1 LGHNA and CDR2 YSLEER. CDR3 length equals 14 residues. Between the trimmed V and J ends, which lost 6 bases and 6 bases, there was a span of 16 bases. CDR3 protein: CASSSSGLWDTQYF. Written as DNA, the CDR3 is TGCGCCAGCAGTAGTAGCGGACTTTGGGATACGCAGTATTTT.

The gene calls are TRBV6-6 and TRBJ2-2, with 7 bases lining up with TRBD2. After removal of 4 bases from V and 2 bases from J, the junction contained 7 bases not matched to a gene. Germline assignment: CDR1 MNHNY and CDR2 SVGAGI (reference sequence). The CDR3 totals 16 residues. CDR3 sequence: CASSSGGLTNTGELFF. In DNA form, the CDR3 reads TGTGCCAGCAGTTCGGGGGGACTAACTAACACCGGGGAGCTGTTTTTT.

The chain is built from TRBV18 and TRBJ2-6; D remains ambiguous. V lost 3 bases and J lost 6, with 12 bases in between. Germline loops: CDR1 KGHSH, CDR2 LQKENI. CDR3 length: 15 residues. CDR3 loop: CASSPTAGEANVLTF. CDR3 DNA sequence: TGTGCCAGCTCACCGACGGCCGGAGAGGCCAACGTCCTGACTTTC.

The rearrangement uses TRBV5-1 and TRBJ2-3, with D unclear. Trimming removed 1 base at V and 0 bases at J, with 9 bases between. From germline, CDR1 is SGHRS and CDR2 YFSETQ. CDR3 length: 15 amino acids. The CDR3 DNA follows: TGCGCCAGCAGCTTGAGAGGTTCTAGCACAGATACGCAGTATTTT. This encodes CASSLRGSSTDTQYF.

This chain joins TRBV27 and TRBJ2-4; 14 nucleotides line up with TRBD2. The CDR3 consists of 18 residues. Germline V lookup: CDR1 MNHEY, CDR2 SMNVEV (reference sequence). V was clipped by 5 bases and J by 0 bases; unmatched bases: 6. This chain's CDR3 is CASSPGLAGDIAKNIQYF. The DNA of the CDR3 is TGTGCCAGCAGTCCGGGACTAGCGGGAGACATAGCCAAAAACATTCAGTACTTC.

V is TRBV29-1 and J is TRBJ1-2; D gene unclear. The germline CDR1 and CDR2 sequences are SQVTM and ANQGSEA. The germline V and J ends were trimmed by 6 bases and 7 bases, with 6 bases remaining between them. The CDR3 runs 9 residues. The CDR3 reads CSVTPGYTF. DNA for the CDR3: TGCAGCGTGACACCTGGCTACACCTTC. Looking up the rest from reference TRBV29-1 and TRBJ1-2 gives the full variable domain: SAVISQKPSRDICQRGTSLTIQCQVDSQVTMMFWYRQQPGQSLTLIATANQGSEATYESGFVIDKFPISRPNLTFSTLTVSNMSPEDSSIYLCSVTPGYTFGSGTRLTVV.

The V call is TRBV14, the J call TRBJ2-5; D not resolved. The V end was cut by 1 base, the J end by 5 bases, with 5 bases between. The CDR3 loop spans 12 amino acids. CDR1 and CDR2 from the germline V gene are SGHDN and FVKESK. CDR3 protein: CASSQVVETQYF. The CDR3 DNA follows: TGTGCCAGCAGCCAAGTAGTTGAGACCCAGTACTTC.

This rearrangement joins TRBV6-5 to TRBJ2-7; D is ambiguous. V was trimmed by 0 bases and J by 5 bases, leaving 8 bases between them. The CDR3 extends over 13 amino acids. Germline V gives CDR1 MNHEY, CDR2 SVGAGI. The DNA of the CDR3 is TGTGCCAGCAGTTACTCGCCTGGGCACGAGCAGTACTTC. Translating it yields CASSYSPGHEQYF.

This clone was recorded a few times. V usage is TRBV4-3 and J usage is TRBJ1-5; D is unclear. This CDR3 spans 14 amino acids. V dropped 0 bases and J dropped 3 bases, with 6 bases sitting between them. The germline gives CDR1 LGHNA, CDR2 YSLEER. CDR3 nucleotide sequence: TGCGCCAGCAGCCAAGATTCTTTCAATCAGCCCCAGCATTTT. Residues: CASSQDSFNQPQHF.

The J gene is TRBJ1-1, the V gene TRBV18, with a weak D call TRBD1 (6 bases). Trimming took 3 bases from V and 0 from J, leaving 14 bases between them. The germline V gene has CDR1 KGHSH and CDR2 LQKENI. The CDR3 is 16 amino acids. The CDR3 loop is CASSPAGRGMNTEAFF. The CDR3 region has the DNA TGTGCCAGCTCACCCGCGGGCAGGGGCATGAACACTGAAGCTTTCTTT.

The V gene is TRBV6-5, the J gene TRBJ2-5; the match to TRBD2 covers 11 bases. The J call is doubtful: the DNA matches TRBJ2-7 better. The V gene's germline CDR1 is MNHEY and CDR2 SVGAGI. This CDR3 contains 14 residues. This CDR3 is CASSVAGGTYEQYF. CDR3 DNA sequence: TGTGCCAGCAGTGTAGCGGGGGGGACCTACGAGCAGTACTTC.

The V call is TRBV6-1, the J call TRBJ2-7; 9 positions match TRBD1. J was trimmed by 4 bases and V by 7 bases; bases with no gene match: 5. CDR1 and CDR2 from the germline V gene are MNHNS and SASEGT. The CDR3 totals 13 residues. As DNA, the CDR3 is TGTGCCAGCAACCCGGGACAGGGTTACGAGCAGTACTTC. It specifies CASNPGQGYEQYF.

DNA of the CDR3: TGTGCCAGCAGTGATAGCTCCTACAATGAGCAGTTCTTC. It encodes CASSDSSYNEQFF. This chain joins TRBV5-4 and TRBJ2-1, with unresolved D. The V gene lost 5 bases and the J gene lost 0 bases, with 6 bases spanning the gap. Germline lookup yields CDR1 SGHNT and CDR2 YYREEE (reference sequence). The CDR3 covers 13 residues.

This clone was detected only a few times. This chain connects TRBV29-1 to TRBJ1-2; 10 bases match TRBD1. Germline V gene lookup returns CDR1 SQVTM and CDR2 ANQGSEA. This CDR3 has 12 amino acids. V gave up 7 bases and J gave up 2 bases; unmatched junction bases: 1. DNA for the CDR3: TGCAGCGGGACAGGGGGGAACTATGGCTACACCTTC. This codes for CSGTGGNYGYTF.

This chain joins TRBV25-1 and TRBJ1-2; D uncertain. This CDR3 comprises 14 residues. CDR1 and CDR2 (germline): MGHDK, SYGVNS. V was pared by 6 bases and J by 1 base, with 12 bases between. The CDR3 region is CASRASGSNYGYTF. DNA of the CDR3: TGTGCCAGCAGGGCAAGCGGGAGTAACTATGGCTACACCTTC.

The V gene is TRBV4-3, the J gene TRBJ2-3; D possibly corresponds to TRBD2 (7 bases). The CDR3 contains 18 residues. The germline gives CDR1 LGHNA, CDR2 YSLEER. Trimming shortened V by 2 bases and J by 0 bases, and 18 bases separated the two germline ends. This CDR3 reads CASSQLLEGGGSTDTQYF. CDR3 DNA sequence: TGCGCCAGCAGCCAACTACTAGAGGGGGGAGGGAGCACAGATACGCAGTATTTT.

This clone was found a few times. V is TRBV7-2 and J is TRBJ2-2, with 9 bases lining up with TRBD2. The germline V gene has CDR1 SGHTA and CDR2 FQGNSA. Trimming at V came to 10 bases and at J to 4 bases, leaving 7 bases not matched to a gene. CDR3 length: 14 residues. The DNA of the CDR3 is TGTGCCACCAGATCTAGCGGGACCACCGGGGAGCTGTTTTTT. It is translated as CATRSSGTTGELFF.

This chain connects TRBV9 to TRBJ2-2, with TRBD1 as a possible D gene (6 bases). V lost 3 bases to trimming and J lost 3 bases, with 12 bases between them. From germline, CDR1 is SGDLS and CDR2 YYNGEE. The CDR3 totals 15 residues. The CDR3 DNA sequence: TGTGCCAGCAGCGCCCGACAGGACTACACCGGGGAGCTGTTTTTT. This translates into CASSARQDYTGELFF.

The chain carries TRBV7-2 and TRBJ2-1, with TRBD2 identical over 8 bases. V trimming: 5 bases; J trimming: 0 bases; junction bases outside the gene matches: 6. In germline, CDR1 is SGHTA, CDR2 FQGNSA. The CDR3 is 16 residues long. The CDR3 sequence: CASSDGTRSSYNEQFF. The CDR3 DNA is TGTGCCAGCAGCGACGGGACTAGAAGCTCCTACAATGAGCAGTTCTTC.

In its sample, this clone was seen once. The chain couples TRBV5-4 to TRBJ2-3; tentative D call: TRBD1 (6 bases). The germline gives CDR1 SGHNT, CDR2 YYREEE (reference sequence). The CDR3 is 15 residues long. V lost 3 bases and J 0 bases, leaving 11 bases between the germline ends. The CDR3 here is CASSSRTASTDTQYF. CDR3 nucleotide sequence: TGTGCCAGCAGCTCGAGGACAGCGAGCACAGATACGCAGTATTTT.

This clone appeared a single time. The chain uses TRBV7-3 and TRBJ2-2; TRBD2 agrees at 13 bases. The CDR3 has 18 amino acids. Germline assignment: CDR1 SGHTA and CDR2 FQGTGA. V lost 0 bases to trimming and J lost 3 bases; unmatched junction nucleotides: 4. CDR3 DNA: TGTGCCAGCAGCTTAACGGCACTAGCGGGAGGGGACACCGGGGAGCTGTTTTTT. Translation: CASSLTALAGGDTGELFF.

This chain uses TRBV7-2 with TRBJ2-7; 11 bases match TRBD2. CDR1 SGHTA and CDR2 FQGNSA come from the germline V gene. The trim removed 4 bases at V and 6 bases at J, leaving 8 bases unmatched. CDR3 size: 15 residues. CDR3 DNA sequence: TGTGCCAGCAGCTCATTAGCGGGAGGGGGGGGCGAGCAGTACTTC. Its protein product is CASSSLAGGGGEQYF.

In this sample, this clone turned up a few times. The rearrangement links TRBV10-3 to TRBJ1-1, with 7 bases matching TRBD1. Unmatched junction bases numbered 8, after V lost 6 bases and J lost 4 bases. This CDR3 has 14 amino acids. Germline lookup yields CDR1 ENHRY and CDR2 SYGVKD. The CDR3 DNA follows: TGTGCCATCAGGTCAGGGGGTCAACCCACTGAAGCTTTCTTT. Translation: CAIRSGGQPTEAFF.

The rearrangement links TRBV19 to TRBJ2-7, with D perhaps TRBD1 (6 bases). This CDR3 region has 13 residues. The V end was cut by 3 bases, the J end by 1 base, with 7 bases between. Germline V gene sequence: CDR1 LNHDA, CDR2 SQIVND (reference sequence). The CDR3 here is CASSITGSYEQYF. The DNA of the CDR3 is TGTGCCAGTAGTATTACAGGGTCCTACGAGCAGTACTTC.